This section outlines one TCR beta chain sequence together with its context. The record originates from a study of cytomegalovirus exposure and HLA in healthy donors. This CDR3 comprises 16 residues. The V and J ends lost 1 base and 5 bases, in that order; junction bases with no gene match: 8. CDR1 is SGHTA, CDR2 FQGNSA, per germline. Researchers ran the PCR with 60 Vbeta and 13 Jbeta primers. TCRdb's copy holds only in-frame clones and misses some; the assay was immunoSEQ multiplex PCR. The sample holds 110,000 to 150,000 clones, 75% seen once. Sequencing used PBMCs. The chain has TRBV7-2 and TRBJ1-5; the match to TRBD1 covers 7 bases. This TCR derives from a man aged 25 to 40 in good health and CMV-seronegative. The CDR3 DNA sequence: TGTGCCAGCAGCTTAGGACAGGGAGGCTTTTATCAGCCCCAGCATTTT. Encoded protein: CASSLGQGGFYQPQHF.